The rows below give T cell receptor beta chains drawn from one sample of a study of blood T cell repertoires in COVID-19. TCRdb's copy holds only in-frame clones and misses some; the assay was immunoSEQ multiplex PCR. Here the sample spans 97,000 or so clones, around 87% being singletons. The specimen sequenced was peripheral blood. The receptors were gathered from a woman aged 50 to 60 with COVID-19, enrolled during active disease. CDR3s include the opening cysteine and the closing phenylalanine or tryptophan. The order of the fields is V gene, D gene, J gene, clone size, CDR3 protein, CDR3 DNA. A D gene is named only where the DNA matches it firmly. The listing skips clone size in some rows; elsewhere it reads once, few, many or a size class.

v_call: TRBV4-1; d_call: .; j_call: TRBJ1-2; clone_size: .; cdr3_aa: CASSQAGANYGYTF; cdr3_nt: TGCGCCAGCAGCCAAGCCGGTGCTAACTATGGCTACACCTTC
v_call: TRBV2; d_call: .; j_call: TRBJ2-1; clone_size: .; cdr3_aa: CASSEALQLAPEQFF; cdr3_nt: TGTGCCAGCAGTGAAGCGCTTCAGCTAGCGCCTGAGCAGTTCTTC
v_call: TRBV30; d_call: TRBD1; j_call: TRBJ2-6; clone_size: .; cdr3_aa: CAWSVQAIRTGVRWGANVLTF; cdr3_nt: TGTGCCTGGAGTGTACAGGCCATAAGGACAGGGGTGAGGTGGGGGGCCAACGTCCTGACTTTC
v_call: TRBV11-3; d_call: TRBD2; j_call: TRBJ2-7; clone_size: .; cdr3_aa: CASSPFRSSGVSYEQYF; cdr3_nt: TGTGCCAGCAGCCCATTTCGTTCTAGCGGGGTTTCCTACGAGCAGTACTTC
v_call: TRBV7-3; d_call: TRBD1; j_call: TRBJ1-2; clone_size: .; cdr3_aa: CASSLEGALDGYTF; cdr3_nt: TGTGCCAGCAGCTTAGAGGGGGCATTGGATGGCTACACCTTC
v_call: TRBV30; d_call: .; j_call: TRBJ1-3; clone_size: few; cdr3_aa: CAWSVPAMSGNTIYF; cdr3_nt: TGTGCCTGGAGTGTTCCCGCGATGTCTGGAAACACCATATATTTT
v_call: TRBV19; d_call: .; j_call: TRBJ2-5; clone_size: .; cdr3_aa: CASSAGQIGQETQYF; cdr3_nt: TGTGCCAGTAGTGCCGGACAGATCGGGCAAGAGACCCAGTACTTC
v_call: TRBV6-2/TRBV6-3; d_call: TRBD1; j_call: TRBJ1-4; clone_size: .; cdr3_aa: CASSSFFDRVATNEKLFF; cdr3_nt: TGTGCCAGCAGTTCCTTTTTTGACAGGGTCGCAACTAATGAAAAACTGTTTTTT
v_call: TRBV15; d_call: TRBD1; j_call: TRBJ1-2; clone_size: .; cdr3_aa: CATSAGQGASYGYTF; cdr3_nt: TGTGCCACCAGCGCAGGACAGGGGGCGTCCTATGGCTACACCTTC
v_call: TRBV6-5; d_call: .; j_call: TRBJ2-7; clone_size: .; cdr3_aa: CASSYGGTTYEQYF; cdr3_nt: TGTGCCAGCAGTTACGGGGGGACGACCTACGAGCAGTACTTC
v_call: TRBV9; d_call: TRBD1; j_call: TRBJ1-2; clone_size: .; cdr3_aa: CASSAETGAYGYTF; cdr3_nt: TGTGCCAGCAGCGCGGAGACAGGGGCCTATGGCTACACCTTC
v_call: TRBV5-6; d_call: .; j_call: TRBJ2-7; clone_size: .; cdr3_aa: CASTTQGGGYEQYF; cdr3_nt: TGTGCCAGCACCACTCAGGGAGGGGGCTACGAGCAGTACTTC
v_call: TRBV30; d_call: TRBD2; j_call: TRBJ2-5; clone_size: .; cdr3_aa: CAWRRLARQETQYF; cdr3_nt: TGTGCCTGGAGGAGACTAGCCCGGCAAGAGACCCAGTACTTC
v_call: TRBV19; d_call: TRBD1; j_call: TRBJ2-5; clone_size: few; cdr3_aa: CASSDRGTQYF; cdr3_nt: TGTGCCAGTAGTGACAGGGGAACCCAGTACTTC
v_call: TRBV15; d_call: .; j_call: TRBJ1-5; clone_size: once; cdr3_aa: CATKTGHEPQHF; cdr3_nt: TGTGCCACCAAAACAGGACACGAACCCCAGCATTTT
v_call: TRBV12-3/TRBV12-4; d_call: .; j_call: TRBJ2-7; clone_size: .; cdr3_aa: CASSLGGLREQYF; cdr3_nt: TGTGCCAGCAGTTTAGGGGGCCTTCGCGAGCAGTACTTC
v_call: TRBV10-3; d_call: .; j_call: TRBJ2-7; clone_size: .; cdr3_aa: CAISGLQGNDEQYF; cdr3_nt: TGTGCCATCAGTGGACTCCAGGGCAACGACGAGCAGTACTTC
v_call: TRBV6-6; d_call: .; j_call: TRBJ2-1; clone_size: .; cdr3_aa: CASRTGIDVWEQFF; cdr3_nt: TGTGCCAGCAGAACCGGGATTGATGTATGGGAGCAGTTCTTC
v_call: TRBV3-1/TRBV3-2; d_call: .; j_call: TRBJ1-1; clone_size: .; cdr3_aa: CASSRLQGLGTEAFF; cdr3_nt: TGTGCCAGCAGCCGCCTACAGGGTCTAGGGACTGAAGCTTTCTTT
v_call: TRBV7-2; d_call: .; j_call: TRBJ1-1; clone_size: .; cdr3_aa: CASREGLNTEAFF; cdr3_nt: TGTGCCAGCAGGGAGGGCCTGAACACTGAAGCTTTCTTT
v_call: TRBV6-6; d_call: TRBD2; j_call: TRBJ2-3; clone_size: .; cdr3_aa: CASSPAFRGGSLDTQYF; cdr3_nt: TGTGCCAGCAGTCCCGCTTTCCGGGGGGGGTCTCTAGATACGCAGTATTTT
v_call: TRBV4-2; d_call: .; j_call: TRBJ1-1; clone_size: few; cdr3_aa: CASSQEAGGNTEAFF; cdr3_nt: TGTGCCAGCAGCCAAGAGGCAGGTGGGAACACTGAAGCTTTCTTT
v_call: TRBV4-2; d_call: .; j_call: TRBJ2-1; clone_size: few; cdr3_aa: CASGGGGASNEQFF; cdr3_nt: TGTGCCAGCGGCGGAGGGGGGGCATCCAATGAGCAGTTCTTC
v_call: TRBV11-2; d_call: TRBD2; j_call: TRBJ2-3; clone_size: once; cdr3_aa: CASSLGYGRGAASTDTQYF; cdr3_nt: TGTGCCAGCAGCTTAGGGTACGGGCGGGGGGCCGCTAGCACAGATACGCAGTATTTT
v_call: TRBV10-1; d_call: TRBD1; j_call: TRBJ2-1; clone_size: .; cdr3_aa: CASSGTVGHEQFF; cdr3_nt: TGCGCCAGCAGCGGGACAGTTGGGCATGAGCAGTTCTTC
v_call: TRBV7-2; d_call: .; j_call: TRBJ1-1; clone_size: .; cdr3_aa: CASSQRRGTEAFF; cdr3_nt: TGTGCCAGCAGCCAGCGGCGGGGCACTGAAGCTTTCTTT
v_call: TRBV5-6; d_call: TRBD1; j_call: TRBJ2-2; clone_size: few; cdr3_aa: CASSPGTGNRELFF; cdr3_nt: TGTGCCAGCAGCCCCGGGACAGGTAACCGGGAGCTGTTTTTT